Following are 27 T cell receptor beta chains from one sample sequenced in a study of shared clonotypes between healthy human individuals. Here immunoSEQ multiplex PCR was the method, and the copy in TCRdb shows in-frame clones only, minus some. The sample yields approximately 1.5 million clones, approximately 98.5% seen once. The specimen sequenced was naive CD4+ T cells sorted from blood. This sample's subset: CD45RA+ positively selected. All receptors come from a man aged 25 to 40 in good health.

The rearrangement joins TRBV10-3 to TRBJ2-5; 7 nucleotides agree with TRBD2. Germline-derived CDR1 and CDR2 are ENHRY and SYGVKD. This CDR3 is built from 13 residues. J gave up 2 bases and V 6 bases, and 3 bases lay outside the gene matches. The DNA for the CDR3 is TGTGCCATCAGCGAGCGGGAACAAGAGACCCAGTACTTC. This sequence encodes CAISEREQETQYF.

The rearrangement uses TRBV5-1 and TRBJ2-5; D is uncertain. V lost 0 bases and J 5 bases, leaving 11 bases between the germline ends. The CDR3 spans 14 residues. Germline assignment: CDR1 SGHRS and CDR2 YFSETQ. The CDR3, as DNA: TGCGCCAGCAGCTTGGCCCATACCCGGGAGACCCAGTACTTC. Translated, it gives CASSLAHTRETQYF.

The chain carries TRBV18 and TRBJ2-1; 11 bases are a match to TRBD2. J gave up 6 bases and V 6 bases, and 4 bases lay outside the gene matches. The germline V gene encodes CDR1 KGHSH and CDR2 LQKENI. CDR3 length: 14 residues. Here the CDR3 reads CASSGTSGGNEQFF. CDR3 coding DNA: TGTGCCAGCTCGGGGACTAGCGGAGGCAATGAGCAGTTCTTC.

V and J are TRBV29-1 and TRBJ1-1, with D perhaps matching TRBD1 (5 bases). The germline V and J ends were trimmed by 7 bases and 0 bases, with 12 bases remaining between them. The germline gives CDR1 SQVTM, CDR2 ANQGSEA. The CDR3 contains 13 residues. This CDR3 reads CSGADILNTEAFF. CDR3 nucleotides: TGCAGCGGTGCGGACATATTGAACACTGAAGCTTTCTTT. Combining the CDR3 with reference TRBV29-1 and TRBJ1-1 gives the whole variable domain SAVISQKPSRDICQRGTSLTIQCQVDSQVTMMFWYRQQPGQSLTLIATANQGSEATYESGFVIDKFPISRPNLTFSTLTVSNMSPEDSSIYLCSGADILNTEAFFGQGTRLTVV.

The CDR3 nucleotides read TGTGCCAGCAGTTTACGCCTATCGCGACAGGGAGCTCACCGCGAGCAGTACTTC. Its protein product is CASSLRLSRQGAHREQYF. This chain links TRBV27 with TRBJ2-7; TRBD1 aligns across 7 bases. The germline V gene has CDR1 MNHEY and CDR2 SMNVEV (reference sequence). The V segment lost 2 bases and the J segment 6 bases; nucleotides outside the gene matches: 19. CDR3 length: 18 amino acids.

The chain employs TRBV27 and TRBJ1-5; D gene ambiguous. CDR3 length equals 15 residues. Trimming shortened V by 4 bases and J by 2 bases, and 12 bases separated the two germline ends. Germline CDR1 and CDR2: MNHEY and SMNVEV (reference sequence). The CDR3 bases are TGTGCCAGCAGTTCCATCCTGGATCGCAATCAGCCCCAGCATTTT. Protein: CASSSILDRNQPQHF.

This chain connects TRBV27 to TRBJ1-1; 7 positions match TRBD1. CDR3 size: 15 residues. The germline gives CDR1 MNHEY, CDR2 SMNVEV (reference sequence). V was clipped by 4 bases and J by 0 bases; unmatched bases: 5. The DNA of the CDR3 is TGTGCCAGCAGTTCCCTGAGGGGGCTGAACACTGAAGCTTTCTTT. Protein product: CASSSLRGLNTEAFF.

V and J are TRBV27 and TRBJ2-2, with a weak D call TRBD2 (6 bases). With 6 bases removed from V and 6 bases from J, the gap between germline ends came to 8 bases. This CDR3 region has 12 residues. Germline-derived CDR1 and CDR2 are MNHEY and SMNVEV (reference sequence). In DNA, the CDR3 is TGTGCCAGCAGCTGGGGGGCCGGGGAGCTGTTTTTT. Its protein product is CASSWGAGELFF.

Points on this clone: Within the sample, other DNA sequences also encode this same CDR3. The genes are TRBV5-1 and TRBJ2-1; no clear D gene. CDR1 and CDR2 from the germline V gene are SGHRS and YFSETQ. Trimming cost V 0 bases and J 7 bases, with 8 bases left between them. This CDR3 has 13 amino acids. CDR3 residues: CASSLDVLNEQFF. CDR3 DNA sequence: TGCGCCAGCAGCTTGGACGTTTTAAATGAGCAGTTCTTC.

The V call is TRBV6-1, the J call TRBJ2-7; weak D call: TRBD1 (6 bases). Germline V gene sequence: CDR1 MNHNS, CDR2 SASEGT. The CDR3 covers 14 residues. With 7 bases removed from V and 0 bases from J, the gap between germline ends came to 13 bases. The DNA for the CDR3 is TGTGCCAGCAAACGGACAGAAAGCTCCTACGAGCAGTACTTC. This translates into CASKRTESSYEQYF.

The rearrangement uses TRBV7-2 and TRBJ1-1, with D unclear. Germline V gives CDR1 SGHTA, CDR2 FQGNSA. Between the trimmed V and J ends, which lost 1 base and 0 bases, there was a span of 9 bases. The CDR3 loop spans 15 amino acids. CDR3 DNA: TGTGCCAGCAGCTTAGGTTCCAGGATGAACACTGAAGCTTTCTTT. The encoded protein is CASSLGSRMNTEAFF.

The J gene is TRBJ1-3, the V gene TRBV4-1; 10 nucleotides line up with TRBD1. CDR1 and CDR2 from the germline V gene are MGHRA and YSYEKL. After removal of 3 bases from V and 5 bases from J, the junction contained 10 bases not matched to a gene. The CDR3 spans 17 residues. The CDR3 here is CASSHPDRGFSRNTIYF. DNA for the CDR3: TGCGCCAGCAGCCATCCGGACAGGGGGTTCTCAAGAAACACCATATATTTT.

CDR3 coding DNA: TGTGCCGCGGGGGCGTTTTTAGGCAATGAGCAGTTCTTC. Protein: CAAGAFLGNEQFF. The chain uses TRBV27 and TRBJ2-1, with D maybe TRBD2 (7 bases). Trimming left V 11 bases short and J 6 bases short, with 17 bases between. The CDR3 totals 13 residues. Germline CDR1 and CDR2: MNHEY and SMNVEV (reference sequence).

This chain uses TRBV9 with TRBJ2-3, with D maybe TRBD2 (5 bases). The CDR3 sequence is 16 residues long. Germline values: CDR1 SGDLS, CDR2 YYNGEE. Between the trimmed V and J ends, which lost 0 bases and 4 bases, there was a span of 15 bases. DNA for the CDR3: TGTGCCAGCAGCGTAGACGGTGGGAGTTTACCAGATACGCAGTATTTT. Protein sequence: CASSVDGGSLPDTQYF.

The gene calls are TRBV28 and TRBJ2-1; D is undetermined. The ends were cut back, 6 bases at V and 8 bases at J, with 14 bases in the middle. This CDR3 spans 13 amino acids. The germline CDR1 and CDR2 sequences are MDHEN and SYDVKM. The CDR3 DNA is TGTGCCAGCAGCCCGAACGTAGGGTATGAGCAGTTCTTC. Amino acids: CASSPNVGYEQFF.

This chain connects TRBV5-1 to TRBJ1-5; D is undetermined. The CDR3 has 13 residues. Trimming pared 6 bases from V and 6 bases from J, leaving 13 bases between. Germline CDR1 and CDR2: SGHRS and YFSETQ. The CDR3 coding sequence is TGCGCCAGCACCGTCGCCGGAGGTCAGCCCCAGCATTTT. It specifies CASTVAGGQPQHF.

This chain links TRBV4-2 with TRBJ2-4; D is uncertain. The CDR3 has 16 amino acids. V shed 4 bases and J shed 2 bases, with 15 bases lying between them. CDR1 and CDR2 (germline): LGHNA, YNFKEQ. The CDR3 DNA follows: TGTGCCAGCAGCCCGGAAACAATCAGGCCCAAAAACATTCAGTACTTC. Translating it yields CASSPETIRPKNIQYF.

The genes are TRBV11-2 and TRBJ2-7; TRBD2 aligns across 10 bases. V gave up 5 bases and J gave up 0 bases; unmatched junction bases: 4. Germline lookup yields CDR1 SGHAT and CDR2 FQNNGV. The CDR3 is made up of 15 amino acids. CDR3 loop: CASSLGLASSYEQYF. The CDR3 DNA is TGTGCCAGCAGCCTGGGACTAGCGTCCTCCTACGAGCAGTACTTC.

The V gene is TRBV5-1, the J gene TRBJ2-7; tentative D call: TRBD1 (7 bases). The germline V gene has CDR1 SGHRS and CDR2 YFSETQ. The V end was cut by 0 bases, the J end by 7 bases, with 14 bases between. The CDR3 length is 14 residues. The CDR3 coding sequence is TGCGCCAGCAGCTTGGCCGAGGGGGCGGGGGAGCAGTACTTC. Translation: CASSLAEGAGEQYF.

This clone appeared a single time. CDR3 protein: CASSSFGQGGTEAFF. The DNA of the CDR3 is TGTGCCAGCAGTTCCTTTGGACAGGGAGGTACTGAAGCTTTCTTT. The V gene is TRBV27, the J gene TRBJ1-1, with 8 positions matching TRBD1. Germline values: CDR1 MNHEY, CDR2 SMNVEV (reference sequence). The CDR3 runs to 15 residues. With V trimmed by 4 bases and J by 5 bases, 9 bases remained unmatched.

This clone was counted a single time. The CDR3 DNA reads TGCGCCAGCAGCTTACAGGACAGCCCTAGGACCGGGGAGCTGTTTTTT. It yields the protein CASSLQDSPRTGELFF. The chain has TRBV5-1 and TRBJ2-2; D possibly corresponds to TRBD1 (6 bases). The germline CDR1 and CDR2 sequences are SGHRS and YFSETQ. The CDR3 consists of 16 residues. V dropped 2 bases and J dropped 5 bases, with 16 bases sitting between them.

The chain uses TRBV10-3 and TRBJ2-2, with TRBD2 matching over 9 bases. Trimming removed 6 bases from V and 4 bases from J; junction bases left unmatched: 6. The CDR3 runs 15 residues. CDR1 is ENHRY and CDR2 is SYGVKD in the germline V gene. The CDR3 is CAISLGGRATGELFF. CDR3 coding DNA: TGTGCCATCAGCCTGGGCGGGAGGGCCACCGGGGAGCTGTTTTTT.

As regards this clone: One junction end does not reproduce the germline sequence, and a read error may be involved. The chain links TRBV7-7 to TRBJ2-5; no reliable D call. This CDR3 comprises 16 residues. In germline, CDR1 is SSHAT, CDR2 FNYEAQ (reference sequence). CDR3: CASSFGLRSVQETQYF. CDR3 nucleotides: TGTGCTAGCAGCTTCGGTCTTCGGTCAGTCCAAGAGACCCAGTACTTC.

This clone was seen only once. V usage is TRBV15 and J usage is TRBJ2-7; D call uncertain. Germline CDR1 reads LNHNV; CDR2 reads YYDKDF (reference sequence). Deletions cut 3 bases from V and 2 bases from J, with 8 bases between. The CDR3 has 13 amino acids. Written as DNA, the CDR3 is TGTGCCACCAGCAGTGGTGCGACCTACGAGCAGTACTTC. Its protein product is CATSSGATYEQYF.

The chain employs TRBV10-3 and TRBJ2-5; D possibly corresponds to TRBD2 (5 bases). The germline V gene has CDR1 ENHRY and CDR2 SYGVKD. V was pared by 4 bases and J by 7 bases, with 19 bases between. The CDR3 extends over 15 amino acids. The CDR3 is CAISAPGIARGTQYF. The CDR3 bases are TGTGCCATCAGTGCCCCCGGGATCGCCCGTGGGACCCAGTACTTC.

This sequence joins TRBV5-4 and TRBJ2-3; D is possibly TRBD2 (6 bases). Germline CDR1 SGHNT, CDR2 YYREEE (reference sequence). The ends were cut back, 4 bases at V and 5 bases at J, with 17 bases in the middle. This CDR3 has 15 amino acids. Here the CDR3 reads CASSRGGGYGDTQYF. DNA for the CDR3: TGTGCCAGCAGCAGGGGAGGAGGTTACGGAGATACGCAGTATTTT.

This clone was recorded once. The chain recombines TRBV5-1 with TRBJ2-1; 9 nucleotides line up with TRBD1. Germline CDR1 and CDR2: SGHRS and YFSETQ. The CDR3 runs 15 residues. J was trimmed by 10 bases and V by 0 bases; bases with no gene match: 8. CDR3 sequence: CASSLVGDRVNEQFF. The CDR3 bases are TGCGCCAGCAGCTTGGTGGGGGACAGGGTCAACGAGCAGTTCTTC.